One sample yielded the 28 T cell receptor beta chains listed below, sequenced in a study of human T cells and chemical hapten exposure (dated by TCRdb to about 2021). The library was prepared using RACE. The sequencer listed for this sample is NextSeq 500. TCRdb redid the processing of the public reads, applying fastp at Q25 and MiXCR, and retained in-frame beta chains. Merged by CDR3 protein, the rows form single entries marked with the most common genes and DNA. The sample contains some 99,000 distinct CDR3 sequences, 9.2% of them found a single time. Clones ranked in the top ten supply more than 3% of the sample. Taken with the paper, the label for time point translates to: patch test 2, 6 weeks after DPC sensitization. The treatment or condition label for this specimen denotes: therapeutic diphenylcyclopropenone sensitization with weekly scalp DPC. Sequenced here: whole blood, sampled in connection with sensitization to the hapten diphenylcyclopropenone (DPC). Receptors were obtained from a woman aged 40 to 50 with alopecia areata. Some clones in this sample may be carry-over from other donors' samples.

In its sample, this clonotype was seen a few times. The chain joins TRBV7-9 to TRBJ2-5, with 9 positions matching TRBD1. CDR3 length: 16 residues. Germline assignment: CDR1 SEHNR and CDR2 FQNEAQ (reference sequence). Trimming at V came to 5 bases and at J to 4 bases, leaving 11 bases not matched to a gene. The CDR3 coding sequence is TGTGCCAGCAGCCTACAACCGGGACAGGGATCAGAGACCCAGTACTTC. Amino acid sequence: CASSLQPGQGSETQYF.

The CDR3 sequence: CAISDVRKEADTQYF. Here the CDR3 DNA reads TGTGCCATCAGTGATGTACGAAAGGAGGCAGATACGCAGTATTTT. This chain uses TRBV10-3 with TRBJ2-3; perhaps TRBD2 as D (5 bases). Germline values: CDR1 ENHRY, CDR2 SYGVKD. Trimming took 3 bases from V and 4 from J, leaving 14 bases between them. The CDR3 sequence is 15 residues long.

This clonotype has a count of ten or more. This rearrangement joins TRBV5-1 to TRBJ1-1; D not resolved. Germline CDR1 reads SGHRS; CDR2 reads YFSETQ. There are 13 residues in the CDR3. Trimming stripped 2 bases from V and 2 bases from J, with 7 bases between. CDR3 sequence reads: CASSLSLNTEAFF. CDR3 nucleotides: TGCGCCAGCAGCTTATCCCTTAACACTGAAGCTTTCTTT.

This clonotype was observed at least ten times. CDR3 region: CASSHERGVYYEQYF. The DNA of the CDR3 is TGTGCCAGCAGCCATGAAAGGGGCGTCTACTACGAGCAGTACTTC. The rearrangement uses TRBV7-2 and TRBJ2-7, with D possibly being TRBD1 (5 bases). The CDR3 spans 15 residues. V gave up 5 bases and J gave up 3 bases, with 17 bases separating them. Germline CDR1 is SGHTA and CDR2 is FQGNSA.

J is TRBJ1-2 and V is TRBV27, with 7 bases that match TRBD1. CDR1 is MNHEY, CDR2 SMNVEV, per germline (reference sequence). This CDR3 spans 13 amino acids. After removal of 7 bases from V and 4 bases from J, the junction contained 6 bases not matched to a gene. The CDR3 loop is CASTGGGTYGYTF. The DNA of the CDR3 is TGTGCCAGCACAGGGGGGGGGACCTATGGCTACACCTTC.

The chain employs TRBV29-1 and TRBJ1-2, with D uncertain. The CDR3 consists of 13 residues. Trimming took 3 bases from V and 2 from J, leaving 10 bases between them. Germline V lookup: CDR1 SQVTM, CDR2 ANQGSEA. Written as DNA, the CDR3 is TGCAGCGTTGAGGTTCGGGAGAACTATGGCTACACCTTC. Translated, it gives CSVEVRENYGYTF. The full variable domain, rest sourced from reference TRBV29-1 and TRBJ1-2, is SAVISQKPSRDICQRGTSLTIQCQVDSQVTMMFWYRQQPGQSLTLIATANQGSEATYESGFVIDKFPISRPNLTFSTLTVSNMSPEDSSIYLCSVEVRENYGYTFGSGTRLTVV.

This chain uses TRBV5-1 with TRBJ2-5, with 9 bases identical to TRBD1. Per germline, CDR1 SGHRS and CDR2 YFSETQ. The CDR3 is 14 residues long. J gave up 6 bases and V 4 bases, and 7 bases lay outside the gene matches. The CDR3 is CASSRGTGTQTQYF. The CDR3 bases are TGCGCCAGCAGCCGGGGGACAGGGACGCAGACCCAGTACTTC.

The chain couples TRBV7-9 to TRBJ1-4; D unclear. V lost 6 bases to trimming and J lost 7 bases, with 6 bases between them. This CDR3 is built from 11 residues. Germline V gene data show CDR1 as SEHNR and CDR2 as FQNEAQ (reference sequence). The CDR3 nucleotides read TGTGCCAGCAGTGAATCTGAAAAACTGTTTTTT. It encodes CASSESEKLFF.

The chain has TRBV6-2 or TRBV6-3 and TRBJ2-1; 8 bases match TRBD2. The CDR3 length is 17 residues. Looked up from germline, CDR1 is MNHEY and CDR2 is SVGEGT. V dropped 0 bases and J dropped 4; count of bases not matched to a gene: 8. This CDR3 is CASSYSGSLAGYNEQFF. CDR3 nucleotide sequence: TGTGCCAGCAGTTACTCGGGTAGCCTAGCGGGTTACAATGAGCAGTTCTTC.

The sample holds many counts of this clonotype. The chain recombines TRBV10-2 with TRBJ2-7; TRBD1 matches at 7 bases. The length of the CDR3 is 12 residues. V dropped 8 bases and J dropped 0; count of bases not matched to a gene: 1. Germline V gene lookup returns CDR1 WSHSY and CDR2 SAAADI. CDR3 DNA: TGCGCCAGCCGGGACAGCTCCTACGAGCAGTACTTC. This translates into CASRDSSYEQYF.

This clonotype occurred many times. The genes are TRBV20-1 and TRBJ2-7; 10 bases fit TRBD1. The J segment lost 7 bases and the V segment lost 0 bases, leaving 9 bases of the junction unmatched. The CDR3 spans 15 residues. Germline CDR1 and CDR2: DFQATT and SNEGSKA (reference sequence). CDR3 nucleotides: TGCAGTGCTAGAGATCCAGGACAGGGGGGCCGGGAGCAGTACTTC. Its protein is CSARDPGQGGREQYF.

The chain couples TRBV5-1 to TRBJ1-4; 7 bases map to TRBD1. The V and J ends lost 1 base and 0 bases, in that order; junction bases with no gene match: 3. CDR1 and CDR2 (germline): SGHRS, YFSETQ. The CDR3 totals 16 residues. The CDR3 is CASSLSGTATNEKLFF. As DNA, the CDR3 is TGCGCCAGCAGCTTGTCCGGGACAGCAACTAATGAAAAACTGTTTTTT. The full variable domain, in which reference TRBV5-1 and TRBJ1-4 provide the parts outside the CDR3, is KAGVTQTPRYLIKTRGQQVTLSCSPISGHRSVSWYQQTPGQGLQFLFEYFSETQRNKGNFPGRFSGRQFSNSRSEMNVSTLELGDSALYLCASSLSGTATNEKLFFGSGTQLSVL.

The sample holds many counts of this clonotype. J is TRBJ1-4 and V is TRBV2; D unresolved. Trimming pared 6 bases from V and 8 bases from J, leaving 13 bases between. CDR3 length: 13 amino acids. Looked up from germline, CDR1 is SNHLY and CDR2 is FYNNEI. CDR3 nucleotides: TGTGCCAGCAGCCCGTCCCGCTTCGAAAAACTGTTTTTT. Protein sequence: CASSPSRFEKLFF. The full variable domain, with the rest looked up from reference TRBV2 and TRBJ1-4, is EPEVTQTPSHQVTQMGQEVILRCVPISNHLYFYWYRQILGQKVEFLVSFYNNEISEKSEIFDDQFSVERPDGSNFTLKIRSTKLEDSAMYFCASSPSRFEKLFFGSGTQLSVL.

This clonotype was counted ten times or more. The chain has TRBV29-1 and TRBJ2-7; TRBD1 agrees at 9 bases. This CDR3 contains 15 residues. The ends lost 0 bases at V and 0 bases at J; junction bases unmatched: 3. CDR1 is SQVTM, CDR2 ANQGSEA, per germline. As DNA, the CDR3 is TGCAGCGTTGAAGATGGACAGGGGTACTCCTACGAGCAGTACTTC. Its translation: CSVEDGQGYSYEQYF.

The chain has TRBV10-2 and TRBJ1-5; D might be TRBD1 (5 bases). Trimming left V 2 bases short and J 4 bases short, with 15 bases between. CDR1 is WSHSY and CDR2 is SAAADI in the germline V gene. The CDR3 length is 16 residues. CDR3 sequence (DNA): TGCGCCAGCAGTGAGGTCGAGGCAGGGCCTAATCAGCCCCAGCATTTT. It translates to CASSEVEAGPNQPQHF.

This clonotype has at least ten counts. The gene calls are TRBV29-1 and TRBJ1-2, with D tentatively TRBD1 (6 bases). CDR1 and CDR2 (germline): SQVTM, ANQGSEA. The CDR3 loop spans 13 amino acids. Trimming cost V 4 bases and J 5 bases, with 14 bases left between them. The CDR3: CSVVPGAEYGYTF. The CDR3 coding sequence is TGCAGCGTTGTACCGGGGGCGGAGTATGGCTACACCTTC. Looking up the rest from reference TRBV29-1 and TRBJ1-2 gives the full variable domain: SAVISQKPSRDICQRGTSLTIQCQVDSQVTMMFWYRQQPGQSLTLIATANQGSEATYESGFVIDKFPISRPNLTFSTLTVSNMSPEDSSIYLCSVVPGAEYGYTFGSGTRLTVV.

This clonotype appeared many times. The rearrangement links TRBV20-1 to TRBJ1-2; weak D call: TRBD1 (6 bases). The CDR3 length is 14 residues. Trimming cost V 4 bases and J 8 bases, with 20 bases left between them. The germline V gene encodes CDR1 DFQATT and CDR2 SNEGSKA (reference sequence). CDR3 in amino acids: CSATPSPTTGGYTF. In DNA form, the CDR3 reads TGCAGTGCTACCCCCAGCCCCACTACAGGGGGCTACACCTTC.

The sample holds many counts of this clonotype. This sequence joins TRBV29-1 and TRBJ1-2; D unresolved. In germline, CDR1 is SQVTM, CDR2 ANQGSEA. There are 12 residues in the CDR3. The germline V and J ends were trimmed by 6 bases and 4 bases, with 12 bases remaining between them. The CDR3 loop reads CSVPGEGYGYTF. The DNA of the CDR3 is TGCAGCGTCCCTGGGGAGGGCTATGGCTACACCTTC.

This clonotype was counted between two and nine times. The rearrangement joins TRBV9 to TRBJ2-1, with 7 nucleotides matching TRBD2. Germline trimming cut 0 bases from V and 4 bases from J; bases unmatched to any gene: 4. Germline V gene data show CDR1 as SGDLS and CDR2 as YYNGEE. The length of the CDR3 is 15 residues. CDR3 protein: CASSVGSGIYNEQFF. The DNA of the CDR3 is TGTGCCAGCAGCGTAGGAAGCGGGATATACAATGAGCAGTTCTTC.

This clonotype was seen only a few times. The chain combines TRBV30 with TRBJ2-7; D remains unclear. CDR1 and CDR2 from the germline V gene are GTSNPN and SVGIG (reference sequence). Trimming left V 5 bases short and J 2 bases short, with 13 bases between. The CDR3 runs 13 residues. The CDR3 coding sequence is TGTGCCTGGCGCGGACGGCCCACCTACGAGCAGTACTTC. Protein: CAWRGRPTYEQYF.

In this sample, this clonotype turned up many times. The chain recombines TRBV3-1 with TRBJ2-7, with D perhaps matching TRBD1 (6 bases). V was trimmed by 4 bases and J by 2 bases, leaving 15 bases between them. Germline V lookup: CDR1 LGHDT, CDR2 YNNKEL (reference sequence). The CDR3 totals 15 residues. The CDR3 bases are TGTGCCAGCAGCCCCTCCGGGACACTCACCTACGAGCAGTACTTC. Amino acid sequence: CASSPSGTLTYEQYF.

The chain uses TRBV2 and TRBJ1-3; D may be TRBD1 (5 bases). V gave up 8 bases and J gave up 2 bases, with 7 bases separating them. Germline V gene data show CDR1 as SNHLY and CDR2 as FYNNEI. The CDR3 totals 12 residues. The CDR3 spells CASGTTGNTIYF. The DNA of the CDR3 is TGTGCCAGCGGGACGACTGGAAACACCATATATTTT.

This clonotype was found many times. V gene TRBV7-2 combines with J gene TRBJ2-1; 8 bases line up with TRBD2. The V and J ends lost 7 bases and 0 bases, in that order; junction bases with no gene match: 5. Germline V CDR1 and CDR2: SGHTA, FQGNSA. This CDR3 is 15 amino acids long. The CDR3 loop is CASNDRGGSYNEQFF. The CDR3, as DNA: TGTGCCAGCAACGACCGGGGGGGCTCCTACAATGAGCAGTTCTTC.

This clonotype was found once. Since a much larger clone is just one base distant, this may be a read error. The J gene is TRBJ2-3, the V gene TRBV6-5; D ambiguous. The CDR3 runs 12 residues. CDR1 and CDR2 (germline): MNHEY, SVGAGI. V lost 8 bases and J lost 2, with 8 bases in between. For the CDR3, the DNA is TGTGCCAGCGATAGGGTCACAGATACGCAGTATTTT. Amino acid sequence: CASDRVTDTQYF.

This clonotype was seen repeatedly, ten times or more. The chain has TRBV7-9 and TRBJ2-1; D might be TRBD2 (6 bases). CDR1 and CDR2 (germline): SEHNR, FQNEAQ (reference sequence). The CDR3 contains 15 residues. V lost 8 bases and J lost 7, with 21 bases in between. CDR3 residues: CASSLTAARGNEQFF. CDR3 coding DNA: TGTGCCAGCTCCCTGACCGCCGCCCGGGGGAATGAGCAGTTCTTC.

CDR3 in DNA: TGTGCCAGCAGCTTAACTCCGTCGGGGACGGATGAGCAGTTCTTC. Its translation is CASSLTPSGTDEQFF. The chain combines TRBV7-3 with TRBJ2-1; D may correspond to TRBD1 or TRBD2 (5 bases each). The V end lost 0 bases, the J end lost 8 bases, and 14 bases lay between the germline ends. Germline loops: CDR1 SGHTA, CDR2 FQGTGA. This CDR3 has 15 amino acids.

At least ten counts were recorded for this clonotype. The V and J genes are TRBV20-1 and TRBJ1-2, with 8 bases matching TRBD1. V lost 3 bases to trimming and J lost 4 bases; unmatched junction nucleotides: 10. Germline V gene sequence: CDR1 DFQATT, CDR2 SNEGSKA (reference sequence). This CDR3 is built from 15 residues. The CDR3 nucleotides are TGCAGTGCTAGTGAGACAGGGGTTCGCAGCTATGGCTACACCTTC. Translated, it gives CSASETGVRSYGYTF.

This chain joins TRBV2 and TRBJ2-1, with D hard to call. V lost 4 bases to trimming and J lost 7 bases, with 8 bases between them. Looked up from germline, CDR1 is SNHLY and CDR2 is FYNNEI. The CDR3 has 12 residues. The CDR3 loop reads CASSGELNEQFF. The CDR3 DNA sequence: TGTGCCAGCAGTGGCGAGTTGAATGAGCAGTTCTTC.